The 26 T cell receptor beta chains listed next were all sequenced from one sample in a study of T cell responses to AZD1222 COVID-19 vaccine. Profiling relied on immunoSEQ multiplex PCR, and the TCRdb table lists in-frame clones only, not all of them. The data show 120,000 or so clones, over 80% seen once. Sample: peripheral blood, taken on day 0 of AZD1222 vaccination. The receptors derive from an adult in good health.

This sequence joins TRBV28 and TRBJ2-1; 13 bases match TRBD2. The V segment lost 2 bases and the J segment 2 bases; nucleotides outside the gene matches: 6. Germline CDR1 reads MDHEN; CDR2 reads SYDVKM. The CDR3 sequence is 18 residues long. The CDR3 region has the DNA TGTGCCAGCAGTTTACCAACTAGCGGGAGGGGCCCCTACAATGAGCAGTTCTTC. Translation: CASSLPTSGRGPYNEQFF.

The chain recombines TRBV23-1 with TRBJ1-3; no firm D call. TRBV23-1 is sorted into the ORF group, with uncertain function. The CDR3 covers 16 residues. The CDR3 is CAYFPSSVYSGNTIYF. The DNA for the CDR3 is TGCGCTTACTTCCCGAGCTCGGTCTACTCTGGAAACACCATATATTTT.

CDR3 nucleotides: TGTGCCAGCAGTCCCTCCAGACTAGCGGGAGTCGGCAATGAGCAGTTCTTC. It translates to CASSPSRLAGVGNEQFF. This chain uses TRBV27 with TRBJ2-1; TRBD2 matches at 12 bases. This CDR3 is 17 amino acids long. The germline gives CDR1 MNHEY, CDR2 SMNVEV (reference sequence). The J segment lost 6 bases and the V segment lost 5 bases, leaving 11 bases of the junction unmatched.

The sample holds one count of this clone. The chain has TRBV5-1 and TRBJ1-4; 10 bases are shared with TRBD1. There are 16 residues in the CDR3. The J segment lost 5 bases and the V segment lost 4 bases, leaving 8 bases of the junction unmatched. The V gene's germline CDR1 is SGHRS and CDR2 YFSETQ. The CDR3 DNA is TGCGCCAGCAGCACCACCGGGACAGGGGAAAATGAAAAACTGTTTTTT. Translation gives CASSTTGTGENEKLFF.

The rearrangement uses TRBV5-1 and TRBJ2-3; TRBD1 aligns across 7 bases. With V trimmed by 4 bases and J by 1 base, 9 bases remained unmatched. Germline CDR1 reads SGHRS; CDR2 reads YFSETQ. This CDR3 is 16 amino acids long. CDR3: CASSPQTGLGTDTQYF. CDR3 DNA: TGCGCCAGCAGCCCTCAGACAGGGCTTGGCACAGATACGCAGTATTTT.

The chain recombines TRBV7-9 with TRBJ2-5; D is perhaps TRBD2 (6 bases). The germline V gene has CDR1 SEHNR and CDR2 FQNEAQ (reference sequence). This CDR3 contains 13 residues. Trimming pared 4 bases from V and 9 bases from J, leaving 15 bases between. The CDR3 loop reads CASSSGGKTAQYF. The CDR3 DNA reads TGTGCCAGCAGCTCCGGGGGTAAGACGGCCCAGTACTTC.

The gene calls are TRBV2 and TRBJ2-5; 10 bases agree with TRBD2. This CDR3 has 14 amino acids. V shed 7 bases and J 5 bases; nucleotides not matched to a gene: 7. Germline V gene lookup returns CDR1 SNHLY and CDR2 FYNNEI. The CDR3 sequence is CASKAGGPGETQYF. CDR3 bases: TGTGCCAGCAAAGCGGGGGGGCCAGGGGAGACCCAGTACTTC.

J is TRBJ1-1 and V is TRBV5-1; 7 nucleotides align to TRBD1. V dropped 2 bases and J dropped 5; count of bases not matched to a gene: 6. There are 14 residues in the CDR3. CDR1 and CDR2 (germline): SGHRS, YFSETQ. The CDR3 sequence: CASSLRQGLTEAFF. CDR3 coding DNA: TGCGCCAGCAGCTTACGACAGGGTTTGACTGAAGCTTTCTTT.

This chain uses TRBV10-3 with TRBJ1-1, with D uncertain. The CDR3 consists of 14 residues. Trimming left V 0 bases short and J 2 bases short, with 7 bases between. Looked up from germline, CDR1 is ENHRY and CDR2 is SYGVKD. CDR3 sequence (DNA): TGTGCCATCAGTGAGTCGTGGAGTAACACTGAAGCTTTCTTT. It specifies CAISESWSNTEAFF.

The chain joins TRBV5-1 to TRBJ1-1; unclear D gene. V lost 0 bases and J lost 1, with 10 bases in between. The germline V gene encodes CDR1 SGHRS and CDR2 YFSETQ. The CDR3 extends over 15 amino acids. The CDR3 loop is CASSLGSVRNTEAFF. For the CDR3, the DNA is TGCGCCAGCAGCTTGGGATCAGTACGGAACACTGAAGCTTTCTTT.

The chain carries TRBV2 and TRBJ1-4, with 9 bases matching TRBD1. CDR3 size: 13 residues. V shed 5 bases, J shed 6 bases, and the junction held 1 base outside the gene matches. Germline V CDR1 and CDR2: SNHLY, FYNNEI. CDR3 protein: CASSRTGDEKLFF. The CDR3 region has the DNA TGTGCCAGCAGTCGGACAGGGGATGAAAAACTGTTTTTT.

The chain uses TRBV7-9 and TRBJ1-4; possible D gene TRBD1, 5 bases. The CDR3 is made up of 15 amino acids. Trimming left V 6 bases short and J 0 bases short, with 11 bases between. Germline loops: CDR1 SEHNR, CDR2 FQNEAQ (reference sequence). The CDR3 nucleotides are TGTGCCAGCAGACCTGTCAGGGCAACTAATGAAAAACTGTTTTTT. This sequence encodes CASRPVRATNEKLFF.

The chain links TRBV6-5 to TRBJ1-1; maybe TRBD1 (6 bases). The ends were cut back, 0 bases at V and 5 bases at J, with 13 bases in the middle. Looked up from germline, CDR1 is MNHEY and CDR2 is SVGAGI. This CDR3 is built from 15 residues. CDR3 sequence (DNA): TGTGCCAGCAGTTACTCGAGGGGGGGGCGGACTGAAGCTTTCTTT. Encoded protein: CASSYSRGGRTEAFF.

In its sample, this clone was seen once. The V gene is TRBV28, the J gene TRBJ1-2; the match to TRBD1 covers 7 bases. The V gene end was trimmed by 3 bases and the J gene end by 5 bases; junction bases not matched to a gene: 3. CDR1 is MDHEN and CDR2 is SYDVKM in the germline V gene. This CDR3 contains 13 residues. The CDR3 DNA follows: TGTGCCAGCAGTTTTCAGGGACAGTATGGCTACACCTTC. It codes for CASSFQGQYGYTF.

The chain carries TRBV5-1 and TRBJ2-1; TRBD2 might be the D (5 bases). The CDR3 has 13 residues. Germline CDR1 reads SGHRS; CDR2 reads YFSETQ. The V and J ends lost 0 bases and 9 bases respectively, with 10 bases between them. The CDR3, as DNA: TGCGCCAGCAGCTTGGAACTAGGTTTTGAGCAGTTCTTC. Its translation: CASSLELGFEQFF.

The rearrangement uses TRBV11-2 and TRBJ2-7, with TRBD2 matching 7 bases. The CDR3 consists of 15 residues. CDR1 and CDR2 from the germline V gene are SGHAT and FQNNGV. V lost 0 bases to trimming and J lost 4 bases; unmatched junction nucleotides: 6. The CDR3 DNA reads TGTGCCAGCAGCTTAGAGGCGGGGAGGGCGTACGAGCAGTACTTC. This codes for CASSLEAGRAYEQYF.

This chain connects TRBV5-5 to TRBJ1-5; TRBD1 aligns across 7 bases. The CDR3 length is 15 residues. V lost 4 bases and J lost 0; bases outside the gene matches: 4. Germline-derived CDR1 and CDR2 are SGHKS and YYEKEE (reference sequence). The CDR3 bases are TGTGCCAGCAGCAAAGGGACAGCTAGCAATCAGCCCCAGCATTTT. It translates to CASSKGTASNQPQHF. Full variable domain (missing parts from reference TRBV5-5 and TRBJ1-5): DAGVTQSPTHLIKTRGQQVTLRCSPISGHKSVSWYQQVLGQGPQFIFQYYEKEERGRGNFPDRFSARQFPNYSSELNVNALLLGDSALYLCASSKGTASNQPQHFGDGTRLSIL.

V and J are TRBV2 and TRBJ1-4; tentatively, D is TRBD1 (5 bases). The V and J ends lost 7 bases and 4 bases respectively, with 13 bases between them. CDR3 length equals 14 residues. Germline V gives CDR1 SNHLY, CDR2 FYNNEI. The CDR3 DNA sequence: TGTGCCAGCATCTTGGGGGGATATAATGAAAAACTGTTTTTT. It translates to CASILGGYNEKLFF.

This chain joins TRBV3-1 (or the pseudogene TRBV3-2) and TRBJ1-2; 7 bases align to TRBD1. The CDR3 sequence is 15 residues long. V trimming: 1 base; J trimming: 7 bases; junction bases outside the gene matches: 9. CDR1 is LGHDT, CDR2 YNNKEL, per germline (reference sequence). CDR3 DNA: TGTGCCAGCAGCCAAGGTGACAGGGAGTTAGCTGGCTACACCTTC. This sequence encodes CASSQGDRELAGYTF.

The chain carries TRBV15 and TRBJ1-1; 10 bases fit TRBD1. There are 13 residues in the CDR3. From germline, CDR1 is LNHNV and CDR2 YYDKDF (reference sequence). The V gene end was trimmed by 4 bases and the J gene end by 5 bases; junction bases not matched to a gene: 1. The CDR3: CATSMDRGTEAFF. The CDR3 DNA follows: TGTGCCACCAGCATGGACAGGGGGACTGAAGCTTTCTTT.

The chain couples TRBV9 to TRBJ1-3; D remains ambiguous. The germline CDR1 and CDR2 sequences are SGDLS and YYNGEE. This CDR3 is 15 amino acids long. V lost 4 bases, J lost 4 bases, and 15 bases lay in between. The CDR3 region has the DNA TGTGCCAGCAGCTCCCGGACGGTGGAGGGAAACACCATATATTTT. Its protein product is CASSSRTVEGNTIYF.

This rearrangement joins TRBV18 to TRBJ1-1, with D maybe TRBD1 (5 bases). V lost 6 bases, J lost 3 bases, and 14 bases lay in between. This CDR3 has 14 amino acids. Germline assignment: CDR1 KGHSH and CDR2 LQKENI. The chain's CDR3 is CASSNNRKDTEAFF. As DNA, the CDR3 is TGTGCCAGCTCCAATAACAGGAAGGACACTGAAGCTTTCTTT. The full variable domain, with the rest looked up from reference TRBV18 and TRBJ1-1, is NAGVMQNPRHLVRRRGQEARLRCSPMKGHSHVYWYRQLPEEGLKFMVYLQKENIIDESGMPKERFSAEFPKEGPSILRIQQVVRGDSAAYFCASSNNRKDTEAFFGQGTRLTVV.

The genes are TRBV6-5 and TRBJ2-7; D might be TRBD1 or TRBD2, each matching 5 bases. This CDR3 has 14 residues. The germline gives CDR1 MNHEY, CDR2 SVGAGI. The ends were cut back, 2 bases at V and 0 bases at J, with 8 bases in the middle. The CDR3: CASSYKGSSYEQYF. CDR3 sequence (DNA): TGTGCCAGCAGTTACAAGGGGAGCTCCTACGAGCAGTACTTC.

The chain employs TRBV3-1 (or the pseudogene TRBV3-2) and TRBJ1-1; weak D call: TRBD1 (6 bases). CDR3 length: 14 amino acids. CDR1 is LGHDT, CDR2 YNNKEL, per germline (reference sequence). V was clipped by 4 bases and J by 3 bases, with 12 bases between them. In DNA form, the CDR3 reads TGTGCCAGCAGCCTCAGACAGGAATACACTGAAGCTTTCTTT. Translated, it gives CASSLRQEYTEAFF.

The chain recombines TRBV10-3 with TRBJ1-3, with 8 bases matching TRBD1. V lost 7 bases to trimming and J lost 0 bases; unmatched junction nucleotides: 8. Germline CDR1 is ENHRY and CDR2 is SYGVKD. CDR3 size: 16 residues. The CDR3 region has the DNA TGTGCCATCACTTCCGGGACAGGATACTCTGGAAACACCATATATTTT. Translated, it gives CAITSGTGYSGNTIYF.

The CDR3 coding sequence is TGTGCCAGCAGTGACTCGGGCACTGGAGGTCCCGGGGAGCTGTTTTTT. It encodes CASSDSGTGGPGELFF. The chain employs TRBV6-4 and TRBJ2-2; weak D call: TRBD2 (5 bases). Trimming removed 0 bases at V and 6 bases at J, with 14 bases between. CDR1 MRHNA and CDR2 SNTAGT come from the germline V gene. This CDR3 has 16 amino acids.